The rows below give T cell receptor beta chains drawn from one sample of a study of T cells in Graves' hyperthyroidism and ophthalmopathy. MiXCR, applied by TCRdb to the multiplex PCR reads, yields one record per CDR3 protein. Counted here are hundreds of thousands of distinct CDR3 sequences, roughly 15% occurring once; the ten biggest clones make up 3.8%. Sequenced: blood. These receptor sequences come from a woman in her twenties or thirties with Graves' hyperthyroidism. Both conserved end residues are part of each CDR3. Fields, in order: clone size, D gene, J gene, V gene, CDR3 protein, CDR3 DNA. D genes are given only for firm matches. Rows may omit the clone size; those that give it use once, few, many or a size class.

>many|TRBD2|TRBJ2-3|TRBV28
CASNRLAGGADTQYF
TGTGCCAGCAACCGACTAGCGGGAGGGGCAGATACGCAGTATTTT
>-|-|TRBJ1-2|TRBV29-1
CSVESLSGHGYTF
TGCAGCGTTGAGTCATTGAGTGGCCATGGCTACACCTTC
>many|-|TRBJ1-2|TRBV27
CASSLRGGRYGYTF
TGTGCCAGCAGTTTACGGGGGGGTCGGTATGGCTACACCTTC
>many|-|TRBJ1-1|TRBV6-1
CASGEGVPEAFF
TGTGCCAGCGGGGAAGGGGTTCCTGAAGCTTTCTTT
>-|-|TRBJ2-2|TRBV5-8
CASSGGRATGELFF
TGTGCCAGCAGCGGGGGCCGCGCGACCGGGGAGCTGTTTTTT
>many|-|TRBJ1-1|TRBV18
CASSPVQVNTEAFF
TGTGCCAGCTCACCGGTCCAGGTGAACACTGAAGCTTTCTTT
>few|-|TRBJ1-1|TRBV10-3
CAISAYGGGNTEAFF
TGTGCCATCAGTGCTTATGGGGGGGGGAACACTGAAGCTTTCTTT
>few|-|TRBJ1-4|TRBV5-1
CASSSDGGNEKLFF
TGCGCCAGCAGCTCGGACGGGGGGAATGAAAAACTGTTTTTT
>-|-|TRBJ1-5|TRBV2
CASSEEVNQPQHF
TGTGCCAGCAGTGAAGAGGTCAATCAGCCCCAGCATTTT
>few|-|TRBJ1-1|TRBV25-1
CASSERSTEAFF
TGTGCCAGCAGTGAACGGAGCACTGAAGCTTTCTTT
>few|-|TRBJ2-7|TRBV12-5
CASHGEYRSGEQYF
TGTGCTAGTCATGGGGAGTACCGGTCAGGCGAGCAGTACTTC
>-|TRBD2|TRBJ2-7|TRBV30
CAGSGKQAYEQYF
TGTGCCGGGAGCGGGAAACAAGCCTACGAGCAGTACTTC
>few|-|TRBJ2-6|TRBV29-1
CSVEAGRQLSGANVLTF
TGCAGCGTTGAAGCCGGGAGACAATTATCTGGGGCCAACGTCCTGACTTTC
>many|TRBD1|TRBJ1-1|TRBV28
CASSLGDRGPAFF
TGTGCCAGCAGTTTAGGGGACAGGGGGCCAGCTTTCTTT